Given below is one T cell receptor (beta chain) in context. These data are taken from a study of blood T cell repertoires in COVID-19. Study-level information: The United States, Italy and Spain were the sources of the acute and convalescent COVID-19 samples.

Source study methods: From reference gene primer amplification, estimates of nucleated cell counts were derived. Method: immunoSEQ multiplex PCR; TCRdb's copy keeps in-frame clones and lacks some. V, J and clone size are those of that table, while D and trimming were read from the DNA. Altogether 30,000 or so clones are present, roughly 82% being singletons, with the ten largest covering approximately 40%. V lost 5 bases to trimming and J lost 0 bases; unmatched junction nucleotides: 7. CDR1 and CDR2 from the germline V gene are SEHNR and FQNEAQ (reference sequence). CDR3 size: 15 residues. This rearrangement joins TRBV7-9 to TRBJ2-7; 7 bases align to TRBD2. This sequence originates from a man older than 75 with active or convalescent COVID-19. Sequencing used peripheral blood. CDR3 DNA: TGTGCCAGCAGCAATCCACTAGCGACCTCCTACGAGCAGTACTTC. It encodes CASSNPLATSYEQYF.